This TCR beta chain was captured in a study of a mutant IDH1 vaccine in newly diagnosed glioma. The CDR3 runs to 18 residues. The germline gives CDR1 SGHRS, CDR2 YFSETQ. V lost 0 bases and J 0 bases, leaving 18 bases between the germline ends. The time point here: week 23, last vaccination. A single vaccine dose contained 300 ug of mutant IDH1 20-mer peptide, and topical imiquimod was used with it. A word on this clone: Its matching antigen is unknown.

Only in-frame clones appear in the TCRdb table, and some are missing; sequencing was by immunoSEQ multiplex PCR. The table includes just over 65,000 clones, over 70% detected once. The origin of this receptor is a man aged 18 to 30 with glioma. The chain joins TRBV5-1 to TRBJ1-2; D uncertain. The material was PBMCs, obtained from a glioma patient whose treatment included an IDH1 peptide vaccine. In DNA form, the CDR3 reads TGCGCCAGCAGCTTGGGAATCCAGGAACGGCAGCCTAACTATGGCTACACCTTC. Translating it yields CASSLGIQERQPNYGYTF.